This T cell receptor beta chain was identified in a study of T cell changes during pregnancy in multiple sclerosis. Measured with immunoSEQ multiplex PCR; TCRdb has only the in-frame clones, and not every one. Of 35,000 to 55,000 clones in the sample, over 75% were seen once. V shed 4 bases and J shed 7 bases, with 19 bases lying between them. CDR3 length equals 16 residues. Per the germline V gene, CDR1 is SEHNR and CDR2 is FQNEAQ (reference sequence). The origin of this receptor is a female donor with multiple sclerosis, enrolled in a pregnancy study. The sample in question was CD4+ T cells from peripheral blood mononuclear cells, obtained before pregnancy. The chain has TRBV7-9 and TRBJ1-4, with D possibly TRBD1 on 5 matching bases. CDR3 nucleotide sequence: TGTGCCAGCAGCTCCTCCCAGGGCCTCTGGGGTGAAAAACTGTTTTTT. Residues: CASSSSQGLWGEKLFF. Full variable domain (outside the CDR3, taken from reference TRBV7-9 and TRBJ1-4): DTGVSQNPRHKITKRGQNVTFRCDPISEHNRLYWYRQTLGQGPEFLTYFQNEAQLEKSRLLSDRFSAERPKGSFSTLEIQRTEQGDSAMYLCASSSSQGLWGEKLFFGSGTQLSVL.